Included here is one T cell receptor (beta chain) sequence, with context. Its antigen remains unknown. Sequencing of TCR beta was undertaken in CD8+ and CD4+ T cells derived from blood. The source of the sample is a study of CD8 T cells in Susac syndrome. Germline V gene data show CDR1 as SEHNR and CDR2 as FQNEAQ (reference sequence). The CDR3 is 19 amino acids. The ends lost 0 bases at V and 0 bases at J; junction bases unmatched: 5. Random hexamers were used to reverse transcribe 0.5 to 1 ug of RNA. TCRdb independently ran MiXCR on the immunoSEQ multiplex PCR reads; one entry per CDR3 protein. The table has about 130,000 distinct CDR3 sequences, about 94% seen once. Whole-study results and caveats: The number of individuals included in the study's TCR sequencing and HLA analysis was acknowledged as relatively small.

The source material was CD4+ T cells from PBMCs. The chain combines TRBV7-9 with TRBJ2-1; 13 bases align to TRBD2. This clonotype was obtained from a human donor with multiple sclerosis. The CDR3: CASSLAEGLAGSSYNEQFF. The CDR3, as DNA: TGTGCCAGCAGCTTAGCCGAGGGACTAGCGGGGAGCTCCTACAATGAGCAGTTCTTC.